These 10 T cell receptor beta chains originate from one sample sequenced in a study of blood T cells in healthy people across ages. Together with a sample-barcoded 5' primer, a J-beta primer mix was included in a second PCR lasting roughly 6 to 12 cycles. TCRdb processed the 5' RACE reads anew with MiXCR; each CDR3 protein has one entry. The data show around 800,000 distinct CDR3 sequences, around 25% seen once. This same sample was also taken into another study, of T cells of mothers and their children.

The sample taken for sequencing was blood. Receptors were obtained from a boy aged 10-17 years in good health.

V usage is TRBV20-1 and J usage is TRBJ2-7; 7 bases are shared with TRBD2. The length of the CDR3 is 16 residues. Per germline, CDR1 DFQATT and CDR2 SNEGSKA (reference sequence). Trimming cost V 0 bases and J 6 bases; bases outside gene matches: 14. The CDR3 protein is CSARDLSAGSWGEQYF. CDR3 in DNA: TGCAGTGCTAGAGATCTGTCAGCGGGGTCTTGGGGCGAGCAGTACTTC.

This clonotype was seen a few times. The chain links TRBV12-3 or TRBV12-4 to TRBJ2-5, with 8 nucleotides matching TRBD1. This CDR3 has 14 residues. Trimming removed 6 bases from V and 11 bases from J; junction bases left unmatched: 14. The CDR3 is CASRGGQGLLEQYF. The DNA of the CDR3 is TGTGCCAGCAGGGGTGGACAGGGCCTCTTGGAGCAGTACTTC.

This clonotype was recorded a few times. The chain combines TRBV6-2 or TRBV6-3 with TRBJ2-3; D may be TRBD1 (5 bases). In germline, CDR1 is MNHEY, CDR2 SVGEGT. This CDR3 has 15 residues. V lost 0 bases, J lost 5 bases, and 12 bases lay in between. The DNA of the CDR3 is TGTGCCAGCAGTTACTCGATCCAGGGCTTAGATACGCAGTATTTT. This encodes CASSYSIQGLDTQYF.

This clonotype has just a few counts. V and J are TRBV9 and TRBJ1-2, with a weak D call TRBD1 (5 bases). V was cut by 0 bases and J by 6 bases, with 9 bases left in between. The CDR3 extends over 13 amino acids. Looked up from germline, CDR1 is SGDLS and CDR2 is YYNGEE. CDR3 amino acids: CASSVGTMNGYTF. The DNA for the CDR3 is TGTGCCAGCAGCGTAGGGACAATGAATGGCTACACCTTC.

This clonotype came up once. The germline gene is not matched at one end of the junction; a read error may be the cause. The V and J genes are TRBV6-1 and TRBJ2-1; 8 bases match TRBD2. CDR1 and CDR2 (germline): MNHNS, SASEGT. The CDR3 sequence is 15 residues long. As DNA, the CDR3 is TGTGCCGGCAGGGCCGCGGGGGGCCCCTACAATGAGCAGTTCTTC. Translation: CAGRAAGGPYNEQFF.

This clonotype was observed a handful of times. Mismatch with germline at one junction end may stem from a read error. The chain links TRBV28 to TRBJ2-2, with a weak D call TRBD1 (6 bases). The CDR3 is 14 residues long. Germline CDR1 MDHEN, CDR2 SYDVKM. Here the CDR3 reads CAGSSQTGSGELFF. As DNA, the CDR3 is TGTGCCGGCAGTTCACAGACAGGTTCCGGGGAGCTGTTTTTT.

The chain uses TRBV20-1 and TRBJ1-1, with a weak D call TRBD1 (5 bases). CDR3 length equals 14 residues. The V and J ends lost 3 bases and 6 bases respectively, with 17 bases between them. Germline lookup yields CDR1 DFQATT and CDR2 SNEGSKA (reference sequence). For the CDR3, the DNA is TGCAGTGCTAGGCGGCCCGGGGGGAGCCCTGAAGCTTTCTTT. This encodes CSARRPGGSPEAFF.

With respect to this clonotype: The missing conserved phenylalanine or tryptophan at the end of this CDR3 makes a read error likely. The chain combines TRBV2 with TRBJ2-5; 10 bases map to TRBD1. The end of the DNA is better explained by TRBJ2-7, so the J call may be wrong. The CDR3 is made up of 15 amino acids. Germline V gene sequence: CDR1 SNHLY, CDR2 FYNNEI. The CDR3 bases are TGTGCCAGCAGTGTCTCAGACAGGGGGCTCTACGAGCAGTACTCC. As protein: CASSVSDRGLYEQYS.

At least ten counts were recorded for this clonotype. The rearrangement uses TRBV7-9 and TRBJ2-5; 9 nucleotides agree with TRBD1. The end of the DNA aligns better with TRBJ2-7, so the J call may be wrong. The CDR3 covers 14 residues. From germline, CDR1 is SEHNR and CDR2 FQNEAQ (reference sequence). CDR3 amino acids: CASSSGTGPYEQYF. CDR3 DNA: TGTGCCAGCAGCTCCGGGACAGGGCCCTACGAGCAGTACTTC.

This clonotype was found a few times. V and J are TRBV7-9 and TRBJ1-4, with 7 positions matching TRBD1. Per the germline V gene, CDR1 is SEHNR and CDR2 is FQNEAQ (reference sequence). Trimming at V came to 2 bases and at J to 6 bases, leaving 6 bases not matched to a gene. The CDR3 sequence is 15 residues long. CDR3 loop: CASSLKGGEHEKLFF. CDR3 nucleotide sequence: TGTGCCAGCAGCTTAAAAGGGGGCGAACATGAAAAACTGTTTTTT.